A selection of T cell receptor beta chains follows, all from one sample in a study of Tregs in tolerant kidney transplant recipients. Profiled with immunoSEQ multiplex PCR; TCRdb holds only in-frame clones, not every one. The table records 60,000 to 75,000 clones, 70% to 90% of them present only once. The input for sequencing was Tregs from blood, taken before the transplant. The receptors come from a human donor who received a combined kidney and bone marrow transplant. Both conserved end residues are trimmed from each CDR3.

v_call	j_call	cdr3_aa
TRBV4-1	TRBJ2-7	ASSQDERGRTYEQY
TRBV28	TRBJ2-7	ASSPSGPEGEQY
TRBV6-1	TRBJ1-4	ASSGQGVYEKLF
TRBV6-4	TRBJ1-1	ASSRRQRNTEAF
TRBV5-4	TRBJ2-2	ASRGQVNTGELF
TRBV6-5	TRBJ2-7	ASSRAQASSYEQY
TRBV7-2	TRBJ2-1	ASSSPKVNEQF
TRBV6-4	TRBJ2-7	ASRARGQAPFIESYEQY
TRBV11-2	TRBJ2-1	ASSLDRGGYNEQF
TRBV9	TRBJ1-6	ASSAETRSNSPLH
TRBV7-2	TRBJ2-2	ASSQRGWTNTGELF
TRBV9	TRBJ2-7	ASGAGLGEQY
TRBV9	TRBJ2-1	ASSAGLAGGYNEQF